The entry below describes one TCR beta chain. Its antigen is as yet unknown. These data belong to a study of circulating and synovial CD4+ cells in juvenile arthritis. Germline CDR1 and CDR2: SGHTA and FQGTGA. The CDR3 contains 16 residues. Trimming at V came to 3 bases and at J to 4 bases, leaving 5 bases not matched to a gene. Patients with active juvenile idiopathic arthritis donated these samples. TCRdb keeps only in-frame clones here, not all; method: immunoSEQ multiplex PCR. The sample yields about 33,000 clones, around 96% seen once. Regarding the study as a whole: Circulating pathogenic-like lymphocytes shared a substantially higher fraction of CDR3 sequences with synovium than bulk blood. Bulk blood CD4 repertoires were more diverse than these. Measured synovium overlap likely understates the true shared repertoire.

V usage is TRBV7-3 and J usage is TRBJ2-1, with TRBD1 matching 11 bases. The receptor was isolated from a human donor with juvenile idiopathic arthritis. The sample taken for sequencing was CD4+ T cells from blood. The CDR3 DNA is TGTGCCAGCAGCTTCTTGGGACAGGGGGGTTACAATGAGCAGTTCTTC. Translated, it gives CASSFLGQGGYNEQFF.